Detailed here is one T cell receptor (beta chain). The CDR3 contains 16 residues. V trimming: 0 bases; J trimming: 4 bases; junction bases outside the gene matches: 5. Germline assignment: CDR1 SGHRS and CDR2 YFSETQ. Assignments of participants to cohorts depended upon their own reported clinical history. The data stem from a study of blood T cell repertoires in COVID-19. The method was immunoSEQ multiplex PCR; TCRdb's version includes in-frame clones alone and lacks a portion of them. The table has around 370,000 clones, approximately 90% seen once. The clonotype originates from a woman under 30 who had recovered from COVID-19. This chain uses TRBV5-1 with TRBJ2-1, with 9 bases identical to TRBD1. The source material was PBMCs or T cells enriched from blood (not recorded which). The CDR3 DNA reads TGCGCCAGCAGCTTGGGGGACAGGGAAATGTACAATGAGCAGTTCTTC. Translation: CASSLGDREMYNEQFF.